This T cell receptor (beta chain) comes out of a study of blood T cell repertoires in COVID-19. Study background: T cells, B-cell-depleted T cells, or PBMCs supplied cDNA or gDNA.

The CDR3 is 16 amino acids. V trimming: 3 bases; J trimming: 5 bases; junction bases outside the gene matches: 9. Germline-derived CDR1 and CDR2 are MNHEY and SVGEGT. This clone was picked up one time. TCRdb keeps only in-frame clones here, not all; method: immunoSEQ multiplex PCR. The sample shows more than 85,000 clones, roughly 90% of them seen only once. The source material was peripheral blood. The receptor comes from a man aged 65 to 79 with acute or convalescent COVID-19. This chain connects TRBV6-2 or TRBV6-3 to TRBJ2-2; 7 bases align to TRBD2. In DNA, the CDR3 is TGTGCCAGCAGTTATGTGGGAGGGCCGAGAACCGGGGAGCTGTTTTTT. Its protein is CASSYVGGPRTGELFF.